This TCR beta chain was recovered during a study of T cells after posttransplantation cyclophosphamide. Study-wide results and caveats: Skin or GI-infiltrating T cells shared few TRB sequences with blood. Donor CD8+ memory clones often dominated recipient blood repertoires at later times.

The sample holds many counts of this clone. Its antigen is not known. This table comes from immunoSEQ multiplex PCR, and its TCRdb copy is limited to in-frame clones, with some not included. The repertoire consists of over 30,000 clones, none detected only once. Germline CDR1 SGHDN, CDR2 FVKESK. Trimming took 3 bases from V and 1 from J, leaving 6 bases between them. The CDR3 runs 13 residues. The related graft donor's blood sample was taken on the day of bone marrow donation. The sample taken for sequencing was PBMCs. The chain recombines TRBV14 with TRBJ1-1; D may be TRBD1 (5 bases). The sequence came from a woman in her forties or fifties in good health and a related stem cell transplant donor. CDR3 bases: TGTGCCAGCAGCCAGCAGGGGAACACTGAAGCTTTCTTT. Translating it yields CASSQQGNTEAFF.